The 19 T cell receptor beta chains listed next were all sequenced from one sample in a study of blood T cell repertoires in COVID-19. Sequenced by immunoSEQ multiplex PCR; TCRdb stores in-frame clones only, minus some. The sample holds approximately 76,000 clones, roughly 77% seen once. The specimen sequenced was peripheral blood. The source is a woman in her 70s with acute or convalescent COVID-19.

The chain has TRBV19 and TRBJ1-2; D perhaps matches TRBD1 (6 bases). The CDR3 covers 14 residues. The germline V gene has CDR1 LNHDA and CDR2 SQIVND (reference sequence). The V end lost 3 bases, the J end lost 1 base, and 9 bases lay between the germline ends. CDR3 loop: CASSIGRGNYGYTF. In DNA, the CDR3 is TGTGCCAGTAGTATTGGCAGGGGTAACTATGGCTACACCTTC. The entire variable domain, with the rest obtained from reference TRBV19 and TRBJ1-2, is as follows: DGGITQSPKYLFRKEGQNVTLSCEQNLNHDAMYWYRQDPGQGLRLIYYSQIVNDFQKGDIAEGYSVSREKKESFPLTVTSAQKNPTAFYLCASSIGRGNYGYTFGSGTRLTVV.

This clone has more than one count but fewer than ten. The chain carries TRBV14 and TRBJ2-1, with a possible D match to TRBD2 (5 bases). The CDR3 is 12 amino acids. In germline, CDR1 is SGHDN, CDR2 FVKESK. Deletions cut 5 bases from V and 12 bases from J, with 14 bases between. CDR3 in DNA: TGTGCCAGCAGCTGGCGAGGGAGCGGGCAGTTCTTC. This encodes CASSWRGSGQFF.

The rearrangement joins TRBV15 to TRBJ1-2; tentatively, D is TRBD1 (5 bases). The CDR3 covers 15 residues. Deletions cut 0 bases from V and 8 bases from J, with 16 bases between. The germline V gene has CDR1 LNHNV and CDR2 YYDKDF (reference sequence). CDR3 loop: CATSRDRQPQVGYTF. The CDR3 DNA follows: TGTGCCACCAGCAGAGACAGACAGCCGCAAGTAGGCTACACCTTC. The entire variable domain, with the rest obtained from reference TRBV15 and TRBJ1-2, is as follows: DAMVIQNPRYQVTQFGKPVTLSCSQTLNHNVMYWYQQKSSQAPKLLFHYYDKDFNNEADTPDNFQSRRPNTSFCFLDIRSPGLGDTAMYLCATSRDRQPQVGYTFGSGTRLTVV.

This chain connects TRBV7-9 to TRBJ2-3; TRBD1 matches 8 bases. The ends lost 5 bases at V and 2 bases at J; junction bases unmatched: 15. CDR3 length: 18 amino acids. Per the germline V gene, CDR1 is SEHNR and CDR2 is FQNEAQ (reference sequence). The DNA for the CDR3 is TGTGCCAGCAGCCGCACCCTGGGGACAGGAGATATCACAGATACGCAGTATTTT. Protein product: CASSRTLGTGDITDTQYF.

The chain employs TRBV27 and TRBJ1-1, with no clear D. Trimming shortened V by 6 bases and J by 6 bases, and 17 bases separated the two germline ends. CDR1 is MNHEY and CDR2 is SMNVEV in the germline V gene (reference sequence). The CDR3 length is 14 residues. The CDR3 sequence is CASSSHTLRSEAFF. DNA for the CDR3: TGTGCCAGCAGCTCCCACACGCTCCGATCTGAAGCTTTCTTT.

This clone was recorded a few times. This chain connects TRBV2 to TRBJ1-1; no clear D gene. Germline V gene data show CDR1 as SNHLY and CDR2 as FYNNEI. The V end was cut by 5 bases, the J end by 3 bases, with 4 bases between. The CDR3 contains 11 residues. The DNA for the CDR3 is TGTGCCAGCAGTCCCGACACTGAAGCTTTCTTT. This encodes CASSPDTEAFF.

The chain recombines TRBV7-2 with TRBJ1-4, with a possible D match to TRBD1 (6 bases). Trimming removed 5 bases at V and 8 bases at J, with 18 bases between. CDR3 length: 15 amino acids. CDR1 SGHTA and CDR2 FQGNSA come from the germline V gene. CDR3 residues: CASSPSLPRGEKLFF. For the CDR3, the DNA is TGTGCCAGCAGCCCGAGTTTGCCCAGGGGAGAAAAACTGTTTTTT.

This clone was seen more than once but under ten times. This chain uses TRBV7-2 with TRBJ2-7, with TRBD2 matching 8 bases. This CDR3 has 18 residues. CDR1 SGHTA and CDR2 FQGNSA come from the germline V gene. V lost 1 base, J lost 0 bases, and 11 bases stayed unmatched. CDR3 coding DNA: TGTGCCAGCAGCTTAGAATCGATTAGCGGGGTGAGCTCCTACGAGCAGTACTTC. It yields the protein CASSLESISGVSSYEQYF.

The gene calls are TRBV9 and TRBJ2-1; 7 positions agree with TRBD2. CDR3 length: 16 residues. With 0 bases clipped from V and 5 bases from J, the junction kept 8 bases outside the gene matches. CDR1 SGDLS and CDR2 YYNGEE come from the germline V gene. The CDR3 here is CASSVVAGVSDNEQFF. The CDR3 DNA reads TGTGCCAGCAGCGTAGTTGCGGGAGTGTCTGACAATGAGCAGTTCTTC.

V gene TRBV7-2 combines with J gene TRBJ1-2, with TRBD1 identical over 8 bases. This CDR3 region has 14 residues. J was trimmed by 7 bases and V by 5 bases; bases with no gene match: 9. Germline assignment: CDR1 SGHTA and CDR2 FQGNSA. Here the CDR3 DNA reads TGTGCCAGCAGCCGTACAGGGGGGGGAAGTGGCTACACCTTC. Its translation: CASSRTGGGSGYTF.

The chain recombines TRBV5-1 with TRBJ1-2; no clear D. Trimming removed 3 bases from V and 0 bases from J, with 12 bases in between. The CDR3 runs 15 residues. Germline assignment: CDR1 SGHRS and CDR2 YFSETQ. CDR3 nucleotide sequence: TGCGCCAGCAGCTCGGAGGGCCATTCTAACTATGGCTACACCTTC. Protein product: CASSSEGHSNYGYTF.

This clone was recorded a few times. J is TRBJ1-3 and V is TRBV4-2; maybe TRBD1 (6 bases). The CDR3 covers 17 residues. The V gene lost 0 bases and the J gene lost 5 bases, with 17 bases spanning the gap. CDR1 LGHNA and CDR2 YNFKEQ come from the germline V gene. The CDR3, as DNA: TGTGCCAGCAGCCAAGATTCCTCGGGGGGCTTAAGAAACACCATATATTTT. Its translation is CASSQDSSGGLRNTIYF.

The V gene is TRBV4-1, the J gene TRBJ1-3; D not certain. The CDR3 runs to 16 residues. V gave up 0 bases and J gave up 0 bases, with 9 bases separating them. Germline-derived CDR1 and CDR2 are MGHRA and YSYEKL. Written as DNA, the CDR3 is TGCGCCAGCAGCCAAGAGTCGACACTCTCTGGAAACACCATATATTTT. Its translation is CASSQESTLSGNTIYF.

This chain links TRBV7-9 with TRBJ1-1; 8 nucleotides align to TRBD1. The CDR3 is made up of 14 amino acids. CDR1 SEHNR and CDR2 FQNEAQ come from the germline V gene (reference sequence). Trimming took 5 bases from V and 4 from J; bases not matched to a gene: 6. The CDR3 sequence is CASSQGAGGTEAFF. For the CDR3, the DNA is TGTGCCAGCAGCCAGGGGGCTGGAGGCACTGAAGCTTTCTTT.

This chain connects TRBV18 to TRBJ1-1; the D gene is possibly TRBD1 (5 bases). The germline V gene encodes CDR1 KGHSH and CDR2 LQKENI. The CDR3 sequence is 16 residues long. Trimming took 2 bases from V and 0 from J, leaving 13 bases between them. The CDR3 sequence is CASSPVGGGVNTEAFF. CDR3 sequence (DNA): TGTGCCAGCTCACCAGTTGGTGGGGGGGTGAACACTGAAGCTTTCTTT.

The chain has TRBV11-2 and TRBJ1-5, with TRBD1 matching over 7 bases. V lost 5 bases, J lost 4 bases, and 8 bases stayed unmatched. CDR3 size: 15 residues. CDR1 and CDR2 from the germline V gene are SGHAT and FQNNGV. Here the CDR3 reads CASSGGQPTNQPQHF. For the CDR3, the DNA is TGTGCCAGCAGCGGGGGACAGCCGACAAATCAGCCCCAGCATTTT.

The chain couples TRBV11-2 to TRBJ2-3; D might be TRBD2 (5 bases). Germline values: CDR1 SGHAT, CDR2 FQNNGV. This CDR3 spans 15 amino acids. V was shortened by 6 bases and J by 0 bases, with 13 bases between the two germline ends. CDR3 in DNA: TGTGCCAGCAGTCCCGGGATTTTAAGCACAGATACGCAGTATTTT. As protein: CASSPGILSTDTQYF.

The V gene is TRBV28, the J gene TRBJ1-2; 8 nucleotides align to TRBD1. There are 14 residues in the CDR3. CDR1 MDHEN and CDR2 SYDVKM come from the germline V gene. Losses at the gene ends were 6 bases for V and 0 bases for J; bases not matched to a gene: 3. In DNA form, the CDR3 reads TGTGCCAGCAGCTGGGGACAGGCTAACTATGGCTACACCTTC. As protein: CASSWGQANYGYTF.

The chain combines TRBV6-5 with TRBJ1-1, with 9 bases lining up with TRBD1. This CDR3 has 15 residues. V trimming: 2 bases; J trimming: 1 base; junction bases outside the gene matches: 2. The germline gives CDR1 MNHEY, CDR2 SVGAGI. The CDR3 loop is CASSYQGQGNTEAFF. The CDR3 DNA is TGTGCCAGCAGTTACCAGGGACAGGGGAACACTGAAGCTTTCTTT.